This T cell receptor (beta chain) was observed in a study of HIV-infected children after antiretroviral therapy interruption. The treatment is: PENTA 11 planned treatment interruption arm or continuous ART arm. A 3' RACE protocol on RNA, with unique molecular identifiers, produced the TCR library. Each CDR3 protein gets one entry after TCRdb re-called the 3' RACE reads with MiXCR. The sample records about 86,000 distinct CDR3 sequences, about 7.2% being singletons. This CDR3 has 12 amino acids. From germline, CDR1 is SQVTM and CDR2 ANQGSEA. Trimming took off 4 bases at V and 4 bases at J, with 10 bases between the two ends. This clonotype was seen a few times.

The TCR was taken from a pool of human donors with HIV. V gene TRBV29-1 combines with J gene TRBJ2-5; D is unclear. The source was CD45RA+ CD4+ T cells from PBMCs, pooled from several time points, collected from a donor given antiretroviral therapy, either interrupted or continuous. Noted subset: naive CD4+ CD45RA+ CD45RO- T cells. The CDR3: CSVVNRRETQYF. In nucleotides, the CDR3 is TGCAGCGTTGTTAACCGTCGAGAGACCCAGTACTTC.